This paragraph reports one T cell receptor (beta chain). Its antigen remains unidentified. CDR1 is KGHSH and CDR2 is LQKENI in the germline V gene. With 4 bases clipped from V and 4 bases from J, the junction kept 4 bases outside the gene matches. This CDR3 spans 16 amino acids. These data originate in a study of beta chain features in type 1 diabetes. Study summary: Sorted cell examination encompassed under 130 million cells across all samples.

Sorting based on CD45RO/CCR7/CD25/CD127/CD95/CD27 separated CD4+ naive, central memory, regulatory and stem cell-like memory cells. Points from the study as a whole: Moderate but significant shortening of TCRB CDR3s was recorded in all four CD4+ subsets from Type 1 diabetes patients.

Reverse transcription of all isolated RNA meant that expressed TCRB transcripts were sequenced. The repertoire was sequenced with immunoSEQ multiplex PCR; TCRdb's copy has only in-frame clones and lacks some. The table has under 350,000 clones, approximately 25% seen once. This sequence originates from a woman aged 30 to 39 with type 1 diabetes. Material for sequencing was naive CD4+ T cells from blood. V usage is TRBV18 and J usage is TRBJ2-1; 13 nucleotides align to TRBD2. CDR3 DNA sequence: TGTGCCAGCTCACAGACTAGCGGGAGGTCGTACAATGAGCAGTTCTTC. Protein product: CASSQTSGRSYNEQFF.